This T cell receptor beta chain was recovered during a study of T cells in Graves' hyperthyroidism and ophthalmopathy (dated by TCRdb to the late 2010s). At the level of the whole study: Peripheral blood samples were taken at the time of initial diagnosis, prior to any treatment. In addition, the study compared T-cell repertoires in thyroid tissue and in blood from roughly 6 Graves' hyperthyroidism patients. An independent validation cohort of around 20 hyperthyroidism patients and approximately 17 patients who later progressed to ophthalmopathy tested prospective prediction of ophthalmopathy. Following sampling, methimazole starting at 30 mg daily was given to hyperthyroidism patients, and high-dose intravenous methylprednisolone was given to ophthalmopathy patients. The paper reports TCR Vbeta CDR3 sequencing of 140 or so peripheral blood samples: approximately 43 ophthalmopathy, roughly 74 hyperthyroidism and 17 progressor patients. To identify distinguishing TCR V-J signatures, a discovery cohort of around 100 patients was used, comprising 43 with Graves' ophthalmopathy and some 60 with stable Graves' hyperthyroidism. The roughly 91 discovery patients were randomly divided into training and test sets at a 7:3 ratio.

Points the paper makes about the study in general: In cross-validation, a model built on a 13 V-J signature told ophthalmopathy apart from stable hyperthyroidism with 85% to 90% sensitivity and about 81% specificity, and in testing the same model reached 80%/75%. Sample size was not statistically predetermined, and blinding of investigators to group allocation was not performed. In validation, the model predicted progression to ophthalmopathy a median of roughly 6.1 months before onset, with around 70% sensitivity and about 72% specificity. Most expanded thyroid clonotypes (frequency above 0.001) were also detected in blood, a finding suggesting that blood repertoires may reflect thyroid immune responses.

Reading the germline V gene gives CDR1 MNHEY and CDR2 SVGEGT. The CDR3 spans 14 residues, from the cysteine through the phenylalanine. Only the CDR3 part of the read is kept: 42 bases, read in frame from the first base. Deletion took 6 bases off V and 5 bases off J, with a span of 16 bases between the germline ends. TCR beta CDR3 regions were amplified from RNA transcripts. The TCR CDR3 was subjected to a first round of RT-PCR using the HTBI primer set and the Qiagen OneStep RT-PCR kit. The libraries were constructed in a second round of multiplex PCR and then size-selected and purified. Libraries were sequenced paired-end with 100 bp reads on an Illumina HiSeq2000. The authors' pipeline ran thus. SOAPnuke was used to process the raw data, removing reads that contained adapters or uncalled bases, had a mean Phred below 15, or lacked an exact match to the constant primer or identifier. High-quality paired reads were merged using COPE v1.2.5, and each unique nucleotide sequence was defined as a clonotype. Clonotypes were aligned to IMGT TRBV, TRBD and TRBJ reference segments using MiTCR v1.1. The analysis included only V-J combinations with a frequency above 0.0001, which together covered 98% to 99.2% of the repertoires. The TCS score was defined as the ratio of F50 (clonal expansion) to E x V (chaos), calculated using BLOSUM62-based TCRdist between CDR3 peptides within each V-J. Welch's t-statistics and random forest reduced approximately 520 V-J features to around 14, which were used in a naive Bayes classifier (R e1071). TCRdb reran the public reads through fastp at Q25 and MiXCR, keeping productive beta chains. Each entry merges the rows of one CDR3 protein and shows their most common DNA and genes. TCRdb assigned the V and J calls; the authors' analysis was not used. This sample holds about 280,000 distinct CDR3 sequences; less than 30% were observed only once. The top ten clonotypes cover approximately 25% of the sample.

Hyperthyroidism patients were newly diagnosed, with disease duration under 2 months, and aged 18 to 65 years. Any patient with an uncontrolled infection, another autoimmune disease, pregnancy or lactation was excluded. Diagnoses were established on the basis of clinical symptoms, serum thyroxine and TRAb, thyroid ultrasound, and orbital computed tomography. Blood from progressor patients was collected at the time of first diagnosis with hyperthyroidism, before any ophthalmopathy symptoms had appeared. PBMCs were isolated from more than 8 ml of fresh peripheral blood by Ficoll-Paque density gradient centrifugation. Progressor patients were defined as those initially diagnosed with Graves' hyperthyroidism in whom ophthalmopathy developed during follow-up. Total RNA was extracted using Trizol reagent, and RNA quality was assessed on an Agilent 2100 Bioanalyzer. Remarks on this clonotype: The clone's antigen remains unknown. No much larger clonotype is one base removed from it; base qualities were not supplied.

The sequenced sample was blood. The chain joins TRBV6-2 or TRBV6-3 to TRBJ1-1, and perhaps TRBD1 as D gene, on 6 matching bases. This TCR was recovered from a man in his forties with Graves' hyperthyroidism that later progressed to Graves' ophthalmopathy. This receptor has the CDR3 CASSLTGLVTEAFF. The DNA reads TGTGCCAGCAGCCTAACAGGGTTGGTAACTGAAGCTTTCTTT.